In its sample, the clone carrying this T cell receptor (beta chain) was seen a few times. This record comes from a study of T-cell memory formation after mild COVID-19. Across the whole study: Clusters were largely donor specific.

Trimming removed 4 bases at V and 0 bases at J, with 5 bases between. The length of the CDR3 is 12 residues. CDR1 SQVTM and CDR2 ANQGSEA come from the germline V gene. TCRdb used MiXCR to reprocess the 5' RACE reads, holding one entry per CDR3 protein. The top ten clones hold over 20% of a sample with approximately 250,000 distinct CDR3 sequences, 16% of them seen once. The TCR originated in a man aged 18 to 35 who had mild COVID-19 (a few samples of this study predate the infection). Cell type and time point are not known. Sequenced material: PBMCs or a T cell subset sorted from them (not recorded which). The V gene is TRBV29-1, the J gene TRBJ2-3; no firm D call. The CDR3 region has the DNA TGCAGCGTTGGTGGCAGCACAGATACGCAGTATTTT. This gives the protein CSVGGSTDTQYF.